This TCR beta chain appears in the sequencing data of a study of blood T cell repertoires in COVID-19. Study information: Material from acute and convalescent COVID-19 was sourced from the United States, Italy and Spain.

The V and J ends lost 5 bases and 4 bases, in that order; junction bases with no gene match: 7. Germline V gene lookup returns CDR1 LNHDA and CDR2 SQIVND (reference sequence). The CDR3 extends over 15 amino acids. Assay used: immunoSEQ multiplex PCR; TCRdb lists only in-frame clones, some missing. The table shows about 400,000 clones, with around nine tenths occurring only once. The sample consisted of peripheral blood. The gene calls are TRBV19 and TRBJ2-1; 8 bases line up with TRBD1. The clonotype originates from a human donor in a cohort sampled during active COVID-19. The CDR3 region is CASSSDRGLYNEQFF. As DNA, the CDR3 is TGTGCCAGTAGTTCAGACAGGGGCCTTTACAATGAGCAGTTCTTC.